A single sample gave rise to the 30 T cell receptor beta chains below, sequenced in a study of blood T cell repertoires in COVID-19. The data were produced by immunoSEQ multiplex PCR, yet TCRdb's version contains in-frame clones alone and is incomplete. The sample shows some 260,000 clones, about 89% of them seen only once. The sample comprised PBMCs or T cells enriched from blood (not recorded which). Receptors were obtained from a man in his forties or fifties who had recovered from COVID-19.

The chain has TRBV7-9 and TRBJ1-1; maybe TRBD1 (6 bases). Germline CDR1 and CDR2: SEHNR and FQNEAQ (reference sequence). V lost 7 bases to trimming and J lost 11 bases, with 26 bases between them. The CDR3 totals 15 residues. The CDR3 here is CASTELRQDTIRAFF. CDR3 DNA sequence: TGTGCCAGCACGGAACTCAGACAGGACACAATTCGGGCTTTCTTT.

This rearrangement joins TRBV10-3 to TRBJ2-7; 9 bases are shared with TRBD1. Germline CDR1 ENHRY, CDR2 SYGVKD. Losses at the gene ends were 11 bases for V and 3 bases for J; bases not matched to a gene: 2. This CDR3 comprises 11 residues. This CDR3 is CAVTGGYEQYF. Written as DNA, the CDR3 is TGTGCCGTGACAGGGGGCTACGAGCAGTACTTC.

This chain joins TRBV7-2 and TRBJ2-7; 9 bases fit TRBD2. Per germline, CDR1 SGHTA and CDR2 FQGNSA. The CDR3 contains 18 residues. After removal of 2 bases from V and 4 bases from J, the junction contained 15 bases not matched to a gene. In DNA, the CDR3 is TGTGCCAGCAGCTTAAAGGTTCCCGGTGGGAGCGGGAGGTACGAGCAGTACTTC. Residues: CASSLKVPGGSGRYEQYF.

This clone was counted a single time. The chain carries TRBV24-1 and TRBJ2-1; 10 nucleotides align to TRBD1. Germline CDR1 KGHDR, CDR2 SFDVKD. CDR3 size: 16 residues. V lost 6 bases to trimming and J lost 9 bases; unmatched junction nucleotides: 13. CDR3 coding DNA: TGTGCCACCAGTCCAACCGGGGACAGGGGCCAAGGTGAGCAGTTCTTC. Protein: CATSPTGDRGQGEQFF.

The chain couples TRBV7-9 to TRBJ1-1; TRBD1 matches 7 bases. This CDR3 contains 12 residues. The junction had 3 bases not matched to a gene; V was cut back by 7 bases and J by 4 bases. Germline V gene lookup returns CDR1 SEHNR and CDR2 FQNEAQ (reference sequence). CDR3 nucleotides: TGTGCCAGCATACAGGGGAGCACTGAAGCTTTCTTT. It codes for CASIQGSTEAFF.

The CDR3 nucleotides read TGTGCCAGCAGACGACAGGAAAGCTCCTACGAGCAGTACTTC. It encodes CASRRQESSYEQYF. The rearrangement uses TRBV11-3 and TRBJ2-7; D is perhaps TRBD1 (6 bases). The germline V gene encodes CDR1 SGHNT and CDR2 YENEEA. Trimming stripped 6 bases from V and 0 bases from J, with 12 bases between. There are 14 residues in the CDR3.

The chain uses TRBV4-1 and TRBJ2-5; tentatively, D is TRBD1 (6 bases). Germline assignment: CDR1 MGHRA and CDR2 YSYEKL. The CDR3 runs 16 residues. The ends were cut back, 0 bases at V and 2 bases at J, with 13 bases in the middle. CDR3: CASSQESGTHQETQYF. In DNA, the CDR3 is TGCGCCAGCAGCCAAGAATCCGGGACACATCAAGAGACCCAGTACTTC.

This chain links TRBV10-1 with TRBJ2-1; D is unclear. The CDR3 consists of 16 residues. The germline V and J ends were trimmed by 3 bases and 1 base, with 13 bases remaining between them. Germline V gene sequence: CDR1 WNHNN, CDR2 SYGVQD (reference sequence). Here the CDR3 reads CASSDETGASYNEQFF. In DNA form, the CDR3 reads TGCGCCAGCAGTGACGAGACCGGAGCTTCCTACAATGAGCAGTTCTTC.

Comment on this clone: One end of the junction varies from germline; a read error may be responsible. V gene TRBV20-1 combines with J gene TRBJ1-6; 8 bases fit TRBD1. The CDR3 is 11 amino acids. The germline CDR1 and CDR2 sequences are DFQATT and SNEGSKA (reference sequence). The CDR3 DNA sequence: TGCAGTGCTAGCGCCGACAGGGGCGGCAGCTTT. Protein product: CSASADRGGSF.

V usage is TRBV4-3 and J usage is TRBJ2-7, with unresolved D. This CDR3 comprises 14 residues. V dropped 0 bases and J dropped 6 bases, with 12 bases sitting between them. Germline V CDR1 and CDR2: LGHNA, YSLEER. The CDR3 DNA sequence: TGCGCCAGCAGCCAAGATAGTGTGCCTGCCGAGCAGTACTTC. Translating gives CASSQDSVPAEQYF.

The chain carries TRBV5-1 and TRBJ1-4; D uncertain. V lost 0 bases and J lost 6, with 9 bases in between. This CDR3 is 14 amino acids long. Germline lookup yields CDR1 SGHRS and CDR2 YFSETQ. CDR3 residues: CASSLEGSDEKLFF. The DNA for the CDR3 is TGCGCCAGCAGCTTGGAAGGGAGTGATGAAAAACTGTTTTTT.

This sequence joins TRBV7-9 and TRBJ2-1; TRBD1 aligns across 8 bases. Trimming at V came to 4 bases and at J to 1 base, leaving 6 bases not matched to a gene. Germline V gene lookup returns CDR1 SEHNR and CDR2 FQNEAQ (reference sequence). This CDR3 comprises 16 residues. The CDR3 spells CASSSETGASYNEQFF. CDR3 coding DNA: TGTGCCAGCAGCTCAGAGACAGGGGCATCCTACAATGAGCAGTTCTTC.

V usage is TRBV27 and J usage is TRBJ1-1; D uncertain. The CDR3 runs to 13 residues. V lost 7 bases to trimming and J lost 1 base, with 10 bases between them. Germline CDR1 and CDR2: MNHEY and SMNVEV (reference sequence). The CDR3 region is CASTKTANTEAFF. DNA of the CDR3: TGTGCCAGCACCAAAACAGCGAACACTGAAGCTTTCTTT.

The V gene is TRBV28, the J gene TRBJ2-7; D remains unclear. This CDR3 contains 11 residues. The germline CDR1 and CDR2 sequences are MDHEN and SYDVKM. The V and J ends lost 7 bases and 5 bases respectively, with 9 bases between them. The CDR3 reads CASNLLNEQYF. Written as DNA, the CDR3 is TGTGCCAGCAACCTACTCAACGAGCAGTACTTC. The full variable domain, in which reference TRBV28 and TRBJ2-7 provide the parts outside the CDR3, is DVKVTQSSRYLVKRTGEKVFLECVQDMDHENMFWYRQDPGLGLRLIYFSYDVKMKEKGDIPEGYSVSREKKERFSLILESASTNQTSMYLCASNLLNEQYFGPGTRLTVT.

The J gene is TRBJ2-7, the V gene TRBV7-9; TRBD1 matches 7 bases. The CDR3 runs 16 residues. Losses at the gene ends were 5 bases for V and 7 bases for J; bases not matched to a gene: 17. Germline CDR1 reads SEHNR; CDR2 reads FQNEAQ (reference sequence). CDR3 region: CASSGGTGDTSREQYF. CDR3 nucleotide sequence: TGTGCCAGCAGCGGGGGAACAGGGGACACCTCCAGGGAGCAGTACTTC.

DNA of the CDR3: TGTGCCAGCACCGAACTGGGACAGGGTCTCGATGAGCAGTTCTTC. Its protein is CASTELGQGLDEQFF. The chain has TRBV2 and TRBJ2-1, with TRBD1 matching over 9 bases. V trimming: 7 bases; J trimming: 8 bases; junction bases outside the gene matches: 12. This CDR3 region has 15 residues. The germline V gene encodes CDR1 SNHLY and CDR2 FYNNEI.

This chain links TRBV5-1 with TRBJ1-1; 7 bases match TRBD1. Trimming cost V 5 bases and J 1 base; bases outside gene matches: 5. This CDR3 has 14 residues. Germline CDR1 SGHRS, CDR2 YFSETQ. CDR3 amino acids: CASSSGTANTEAFF. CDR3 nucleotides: TGCGCCAGCAGTTCCGGGACAGCGAACACTGAAGCTTTCTTT.

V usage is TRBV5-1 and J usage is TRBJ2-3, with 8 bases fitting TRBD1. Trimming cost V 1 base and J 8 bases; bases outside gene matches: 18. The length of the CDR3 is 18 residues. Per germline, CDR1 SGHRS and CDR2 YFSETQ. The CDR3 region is CASSLLVFFRQGPCTQYF. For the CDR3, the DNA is TGCGCCAGCAGCTTGTTGGTTTTCTTCAGACAGGGGCCATGTACGCAGTATTTT. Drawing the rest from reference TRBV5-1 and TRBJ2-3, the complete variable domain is KAGVTQTPRYLIKTRGQQVTLSCSPISGHRSVSWYQQTPGQGLQFLFEYFSETQRNKGNFPGRFSGRQFSNSRSEMNVSTLELGDSALYLCASSLLVFFRQGPCTQYFGPGTRLTVL.

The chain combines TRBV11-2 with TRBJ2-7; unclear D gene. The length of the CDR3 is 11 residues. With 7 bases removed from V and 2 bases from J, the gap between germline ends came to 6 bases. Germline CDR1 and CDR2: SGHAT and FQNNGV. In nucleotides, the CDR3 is TGTGCCAGCATGTCGGCCTACGAGCAGTACTTC. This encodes CASMSAYEQYF.

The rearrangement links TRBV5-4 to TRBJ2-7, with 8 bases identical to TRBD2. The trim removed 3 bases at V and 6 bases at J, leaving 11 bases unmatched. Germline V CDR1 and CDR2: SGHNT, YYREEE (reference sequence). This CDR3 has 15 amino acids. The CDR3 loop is CASSSTSGLVGEQYF. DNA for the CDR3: TGTGCCAGCAGCTCAACCTCGGGACTAGTCGGCGAGCAGTACTTC. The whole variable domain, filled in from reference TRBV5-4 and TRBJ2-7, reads ETGVTQSPTHLIKTRGQQVTLRCSSQSGHNTVSWYQQALGQGPQFIFQYYREEENGRGNFPPRFSGLQFPNYSSELNVNALELDDSALYLCASSSTSGLVGEQYFGPGTRLTVT.

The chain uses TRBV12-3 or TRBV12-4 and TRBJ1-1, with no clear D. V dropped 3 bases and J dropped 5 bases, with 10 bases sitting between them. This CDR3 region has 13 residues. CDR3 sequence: CASSFSDSTEAFF. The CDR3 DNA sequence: TGTGCCAGCAGTTTCTCAGACTCAACTGAAGCTTTCTTT.

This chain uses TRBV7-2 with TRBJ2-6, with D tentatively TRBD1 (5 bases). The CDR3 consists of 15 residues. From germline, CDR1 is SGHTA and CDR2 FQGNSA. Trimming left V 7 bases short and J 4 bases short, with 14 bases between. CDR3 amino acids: CASTLRVYGANVLTF. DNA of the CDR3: TGTGCCAGCACACTCAGGGTTTACGGGGCCAACGTCCTGACTTTC.

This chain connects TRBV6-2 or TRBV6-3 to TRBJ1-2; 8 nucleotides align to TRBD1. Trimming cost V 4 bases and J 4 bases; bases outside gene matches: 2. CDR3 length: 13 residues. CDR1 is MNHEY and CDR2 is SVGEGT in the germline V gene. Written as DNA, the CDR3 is TGTGCCAGCAGTTCGGGACAGGTCTATGGCTACACCTTC. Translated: CASSSGQVYGYTF.

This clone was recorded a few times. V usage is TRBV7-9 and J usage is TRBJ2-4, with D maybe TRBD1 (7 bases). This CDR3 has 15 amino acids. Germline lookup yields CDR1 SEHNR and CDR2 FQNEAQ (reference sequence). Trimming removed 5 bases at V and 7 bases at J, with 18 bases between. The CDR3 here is CASSHTLEGANIQYF. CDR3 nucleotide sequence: TGTGCCAGCAGCCATACCTTGGAGGGGGCGAACATTCAGTACTTC.

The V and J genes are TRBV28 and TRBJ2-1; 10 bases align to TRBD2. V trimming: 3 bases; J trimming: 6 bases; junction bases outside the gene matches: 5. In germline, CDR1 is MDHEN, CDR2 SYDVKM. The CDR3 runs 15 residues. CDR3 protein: CASSLGGLALNEQFF. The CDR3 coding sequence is TGTGCCAGCAGTTTGGGGGGACTAGCGCTCAATGAGCAGTTCTTC. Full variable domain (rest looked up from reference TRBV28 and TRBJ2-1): DVKVTQSSRYLVKRTGEKVFLECVQDMDHENMFWYRQDPGLGLRLIYFSYDVKMKEKGDIPEGYSVSREKKERFSLILESASTNQTSMYLCASSLGGLALNEQFFGPGTRLTVL.

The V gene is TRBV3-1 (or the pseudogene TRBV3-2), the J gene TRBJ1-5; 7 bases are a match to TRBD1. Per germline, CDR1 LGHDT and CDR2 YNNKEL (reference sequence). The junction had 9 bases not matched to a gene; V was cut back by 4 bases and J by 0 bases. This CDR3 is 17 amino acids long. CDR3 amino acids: CASSPGGGQNSNQPQHF. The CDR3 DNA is TGTGCCAGCAGCCCGGGGGGGGGACAGAATAGCAATCAGCCCCAGCATTTT.

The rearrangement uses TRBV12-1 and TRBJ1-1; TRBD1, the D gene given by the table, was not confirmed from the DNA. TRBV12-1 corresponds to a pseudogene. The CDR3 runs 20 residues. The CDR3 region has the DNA TGTGCCAGCAGCTCGACGAGGCCACATAACACCGGGACAGGGGGCACTGAAGCTTTCTTT. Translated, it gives CASSSTRPHNTGTGGTEAFF.

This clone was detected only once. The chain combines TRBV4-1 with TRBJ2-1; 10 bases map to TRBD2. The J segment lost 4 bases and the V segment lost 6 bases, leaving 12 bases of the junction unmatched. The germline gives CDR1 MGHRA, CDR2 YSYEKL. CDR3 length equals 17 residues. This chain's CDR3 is CASSPGPAGGPYNEQFF. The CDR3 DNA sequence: TGCGCCAGCAGTCCTGGACCAGCGGGGGGGCCTTACAATGAGCAGTTCTTC.

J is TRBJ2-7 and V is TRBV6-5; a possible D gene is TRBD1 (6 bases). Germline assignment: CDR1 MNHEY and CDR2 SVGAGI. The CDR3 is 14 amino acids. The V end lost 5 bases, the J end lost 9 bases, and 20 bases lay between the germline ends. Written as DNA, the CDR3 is TGTGCCAGCAGTCAGGGGATGCCCCAGGGGAGGCAGTACTTC. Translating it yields CASSQGMPQGRQYF.

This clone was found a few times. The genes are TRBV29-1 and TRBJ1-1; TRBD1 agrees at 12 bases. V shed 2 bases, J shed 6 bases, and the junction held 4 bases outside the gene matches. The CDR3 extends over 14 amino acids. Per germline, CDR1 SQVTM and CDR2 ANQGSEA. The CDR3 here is CSVESGQGASEAFF. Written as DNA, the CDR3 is TGCAGCGTTGAATCGGGACAGGGGGCGTCTGAAGCTTTCTTT.